Shown below are 18 T cell receptor beta chains from a single sample sequenced in a study of T cells after yellow fever vaccination. Using its own MiXCR run on the 5' RACE reads, TCRdb lists one record per CDR3 protein. Among about 320,000 distinct CDR3 sequences listed, about 10% were seen once. The sequences come from CD4+ T cells sorted from PBMCs, collected 45 days after the yellow fever booster vaccination. The origin of the receptors is a man between 18 and 35 years old who received the YFV17D yellow fever vaccine.

The CDR3 nucleotides are TGTGCCAGCAGCGTTACTAGAGTGGGGGATACGCAGTATTTT. Translated, it gives CASSVTRVGDTQYF. The chain is built from TRBV2 and TRBJ2-3, with a tentative D call TRBD2 (5 bases). This CDR3 region has 14 residues. The V gene's germline CDR1 is SNHLY and CDR2 FYNNEI. Trimming stripped 6 bases from V and 6 bases from J, with 16 bases between.

The V call is TRBV6-5, the J call TRBJ2-1, with a possible D match to TRBD2 (5 bases). From germline, CDR1 is MNHEY and CDR2 SVGAGI. CDR3 size: 13 residues. Trimming shortened V by 2 bases and J by 8 bases, and 10 bases separated the two germline ends. CDR3 in DNA: TGTGCCAGCAGTTACAGGTGGGGAGATGAGCAGTTCTTC. This translates into CASSYRWGDEQFF.

In its sample, this clonotype was seen many times. The J gene is TRBJ2-7, the V gene TRBV12-3 or TRBV12-4; 9 bases line up with TRBD1. There are 14 residues in the CDR3. The V segment lost 7 bases and the J segment 0 bases; nucleotides outside the gene matches: 4. CDR3 loop: CASTGTGSSYEQYF. Written as DNA, the CDR3 is TGTGCCAGCACCGGGACAGGGAGCTCCTACGAGCAGTACTTC.

This chain connects TRBV10-3 to TRBJ1-2; 7 positions agree with TRBD1. In germline, CDR1 is ENHRY, CDR2 SYGVKD. J lost 0 bases, V lost 5 bases, and 9 bases had no gene match. This CDR3 contains 16 residues. CDR3 coding DNA: TGTGCCATCAGTACAGGGGACAGTGGGGCTAACTATGGCTACACCTTC. It is translated as CAISTGDSGANYGYTF.

A few counts support this clonotype. The chain combines TRBV7-9 with TRBJ2-3; D gene uncertain. Germline values: CDR1 SEHNR, CDR2 FQNEAQ (reference sequence). The V gene lost 5 bases and the J gene lost 4 bases, with 13 bases spanning the gap. CDR3 length: 14 amino acids. This CDR3 is CASSPLLSADTQYF. The CDR3 DNA reads as TGTGCCAGCAGCCCGCTGCTGTCGGCAGATACGCAGTATTTT.

This clonotype was picked up many times. The chain has TRBV20-1 and TRBJ2-3; no definite D call. V lost 2 bases and J 4 bases, leaving 10 bases between the germline ends. Germline loops: CDR1 DFQATT, CDR2 SNEGSKA (reference sequence). The CDR3 extends over 13 amino acids. In DNA, the CDR3 is TGCAGTGCTAGAAAAACGATGGCAGATACGCAGTATTTT. Protein sequence: CSARKTMADTQYF.

The V and J genes are TRBV5-1 and TRBJ2-2; 13 nucleotides line up with TRBD2. Trimming cost V 4 bases and J 5 bases; bases outside gene matches: 11. The CDR3 sequence is 18 residues long. Germline CDR1 is SGHRS and CDR2 is YFSETQ. The CDR3 protein is CASSVPPGLAGYTGELFF. The DNA of the CDR3 is TGCGCCAGCAGCGTTCCCCCGGGACTAGCGGGGTATACCGGGGAGCTGTTTTTT.

This clonotype was seen only a few times. The rearrangement joins TRBV27 to TRBJ1-1; possible D gene TRBD1, 5 bases. The length of the CDR3 is 15 residues. The V gene lost 5 bases and the J gene lost 1 base, with 14 bases spanning the gap. Germline V gene lookup returns CDR1 MNHEY and CDR2 SMNVEV (reference sequence). The CDR3 region is CASSALRGGNTEAFF. Here the CDR3 DNA reads TGTGCCAGCAGTGCCCTGCGTGGGGGGAACACTGAAGCTTTCTTT.

This clonotype has more than one count but fewer than ten. The V call is TRBV20-1, the J call TRBJ1-2, with a weak D call TRBD1 (5 bases). This CDR3 is built from 12 residues. Per the germline V gene, CDR1 is DFQATT and CDR2 is SNEGSKA (reference sequence). V shed 5 bases and J shed 4 bases, with 11 bases lying between them. Here the CDR3 DNA reads TGCAGTGCTCGCAGGGATGGCTATGGCTACACCTTC. Amino acids: CSARRDGYGYTF.

This clonotype was seen ten or more times. The rearrangement links TRBV7-9 to TRBJ1-2, with a possible D match to TRBD1 (5 bases). This CDR3 has 13 amino acids. V lost 5 bases, J lost 5 bases, and 12 bases lay in between. Germline CDR1 SEHNR, CDR2 FQNEAQ (reference sequence). CDR3 residues: CASSRGEGYGYTF. CDR3 DNA: TGTGCCAGCAGCAGGGGAGAGGGGTATGGCTACACCTTC.

This clonotype appeared a single time. J is TRBJ2-3 and V is TRBV24-1; no definite D call. V lost 4 bases to trimming and J lost 4 bases, with 5 bases between them. The CDR3 is 12 amino acids. Germline V gene sequence: CDR1 KGHDR, CDR2 SFDVKD. The CDR3 reads CATSDRPDTQYF. CDR3 coding DNA: TGTGCCACCAGTGACAGGCCAGATACGCAGTATTTT.

The sample holds many counts of this clonotype. The gene calls are TRBV20-1 and TRBJ1-5; D remains ambiguous. Germline CDR1 DFQATT, CDR2 SNEGSKA (reference sequence). Trimming removed 4 bases from V and 0 bases from J, with 10 bases in between. The CDR3 has 14 residues. In nucleotides, the CDR3 is TGCAGTGCTATGGGGAGTTATAGCAATCAGCCCCAGCATTTT. This sequence encodes CSAMGSYSNQPQHF.

Ten or more counts support this clonotype. J is TRBJ2-2 and V is TRBV10-3; no reliable D call. The CDR3 spans 13 residues. V was cut by 4 bases and J by 6 bases, with 9 bases left in between. Germline V lookup: CDR1 ENHRY, CDR2 SYGVKD. CDR3 nucleotides: TGTGCCATCAGTGGCTTGGGCGCCGGGGAGCTGTTTTTT. It codes for CAISGLGAGELFF.

The table lists this clonotype with many counts. The chain couples TRBV5-1 to TRBJ2-1; D tentatively reads TRBD1 or TRBD2 (6 bases each). The V end lost 6 bases, the J end lost 1 base, and 14 bases lay between the germline ends. This CDR3 comprises 15 residues. CDR1 and CDR2 from the germline V gene are SGHRS and YFSETQ. The CDR3 sequence is CASKMEGVSYNEQFF. The CDR3 DNA sequence: TGCGCCAGCAAGATGGAGGGGGTTTCCTACAATGAGCAGTTCTTC.

The table lists this clonotype with a few counts. The chain carries TRBV5-5 and TRBJ2-7; perhaps TRBD1 as D (6 bases). CDR3 length equals 19 residues. With 1 base removed from V and 5 bases from J, the gap between germline ends came to 28 bases. Per the germline V gene, CDR1 is SGHKS and CDR2 is YYEKEE (reference sequence). Written as DNA, the CDR3 is TGTGCCAGCAGCTTGTCATTGATTTGGTCGGGACACCGAGACCACGAGCAGTACGTC. Encoded protein: CASSLSLIWSGHRDHEQYV.

The genes are TRBV9 and TRBJ1-2; D uncertain. V dropped 6 bases and J dropped 0 bases, with 12 bases sitting between them. The CDR3 is made up of 14 amino acids. In germline, CDR1 is SGDLS, CDR2 YYNGEE. The CDR3 loop is CASTPDGANYGYTF. Written as DNA, the CDR3 is TGTGCCAGCACCCCGGACGGAGCTAACTATGGCTACACCTTC.

The J gene is TRBJ2-3, the V gene TRBV10-3, with no clear D. This CDR3 spans 12 amino acids. CDR1 is ENHRY and CDR2 is SYGVKD in the germline V gene. V was pared by 1 base and J by 3 bases, with 2 bases between. CDR3 sequence reads: CAISEWTDTQYF. The CDR3 DNA sequence: TGTGCCATCAGTGAGTGGACAGATACGCAGTATTTT.

The genes are TRBV6-1 and TRBJ1-5, with D perhaps TRBD1 (5 bases). Germline CDR1 reads MNHNS; CDR2 reads SASEGT. This CDR3 spans 13 amino acids. Trimming stripped 9 bases from V and 3 bases from J, with 12 bases between. The CDR3 nucleotides read TGTGCCAGTCTCATGGGGCACAATCAGCCCCAGCATTTT. It specifies CASLMGHNQPQHF.